Below are 29 T cell receptor beta chains sequenced from a single sample in a study of blood T cell repertoires in COVID-19. Repertoires were generated with immunoSEQ multiplex PCR, while TCRdb's copy carries only in-frame clones and drops some. The sample carries some 40,000 clones, around nine tenths recorded once. Material: peripheral blood. The receptors stem from a man in his fifties or sixties with COVID-19, enrolled during active disease.

The V and J genes are TRBV6-5 and TRBJ2-1, with TRBD1 matching 7 bases. CDR1 and CDR2 (germline): MNHEY, SVGAGI. The CDR3 consists of 15 residues. Trimming cost V 5 bases and J 1 base; bases outside gene matches: 5. The CDR3 spells CASSTNRGSYNEQFF. As DNA, the CDR3 is TGTGCCAGCAGTACGAACAGGGGATCCTACAATGAGCAGTTCTTC.

The chain recombines TRBV9 with TRBJ1-4; 8 nucleotides agree with TRBD1. V lost 4 bases to trimming and J lost 10 bases; unmatched junction nucleotides: 9. The CDR3 has 14 residues. CDR1 SGDLS and CDR2 YYNGEE come from the germline V gene. The CDR3 reads CASSLGQGSRKLFF. As DNA, the CDR3 is TGTGCCAGCAGCCTAGGACAGGGTTCGCGAAAACTGTTTTTT. The complete variable domain, with remaining parts taken from reference TRBV9 and TRBJ1-4, reads DSGVTQTPKHLITATGQRVTLRCSPRSGDLSVYWYQQSLDQGLQFLIQYYNGEERAKGNILERFSAQQFPDLHSELNLSSLELGDSALYFCASSLGQGSRKLFFGSGTQLSVL.

V is TRBV10-3 and J is TRBJ2-3, with 12 bases matching TRBD2. V was pared by 10 bases and J by 6 bases, with 17 bases of the junction left unmatched. The CDR3 contains 17 residues. Germline V lookup: CDR1 ENHRY, CDR2 SYGVKD. The CDR3 DNA is TGTGCCACCGGGGGAACTAGCGGGAGGAGACGGCTTGATACGCAGTATTTT. Encoded protein: CATGGTSGRRRLDTQYF.

The chain recombines TRBV5-6 with TRBJ2-7; perhaps TRBD1 as D (5 bases). The ends were cut back, 8 bases at V and 4 bases at J, with 22 bases in the middle. The germline V gene has CDR1 SGHDT and CDR2 YYEEEE. The CDR3 has 15 amino acids. The CDR3 coding sequence is TGTGCCAGTCAGCTTGGCCTACAGGCGGTTTACGAGCAGTACTTC. This sequence encodes CASQLGLQAVYEQYF.

This clone was found once. The rearrangement uses TRBV24-1 and TRBJ1-3, with 8 bases matching TRBD1. The CDR3 spans 15 residues. Germline lookup yields CDR1 KGHDR and CDR2 SFDVKD. With 4 bases clipped from V and 4 bases from J, the junction kept 5 bases outside the gene matches. CDR3 amino acids: CATSDRTGPGNTIYF. Written as DNA, the CDR3 is TGTGCCACCAGTGACCGGACAGGGCCGGGAAACACCATATATTTT.

The chain carries TRBV20-1 and TRBJ1-5, with TRBD1 identical over 12 bases. J gave up 6 bases and V 6 bases, and 9 bases lay outside the gene matches. This CDR3 is built from 15 residues. The V gene's germline CDR1 is DFQATT and CDR2 SNEGSKA (reference sequence). The CDR3, as DNA: TGCAGTGCCAGTCCGGGACAGGGGGCAGGTCAGCCCCAGCATTTT. Residues: CSASPGQGAGQPQHF.

The J gene is TRBJ2-1, the V gene TRBV5-4, with D maybe TRBD2 (6 bases). CDR1 is SGHNT, CDR2 YYREEE, per germline (reference sequence). The CDR3 is 15 residues long. V gave up 0 bases and J gave up 1 base, with 8 bases separating them. The CDR3 DNA reads as TGTGCCAGCAGCTTGGCCGCGGGATCCTACAATGAGCAGTTCTTC. Amino acid sequence: CASSLAAGSYNEQFF.

The chain joins TRBV5-5 to TRBJ2-2; D not resolved. This CDR3 has 14 amino acids. Trimming left V 1 base short and J 2 bases short, with 6 bases between. Germline-derived CDR1 and CDR2 are SGHKS and YYEKEE (reference sequence). The CDR3 DNA follows: TGTGCCAGCAGCTTGATGGCAAACACCGGGGAGCTGTTTTTT. Amino acid sequence: CASSLMANTGELFF.

The J gene is TRBJ2-5, the V gene TRBV5-1, with 10 bases aligning to TRBD2. The germline gives CDR1 SGHRS, CDR2 YFSETQ. V was clipped by 0 bases and J by 1 base; unmatched bases: 3. The CDR3 contains 16 residues. The CDR3 loop reads CASSLGIAGGQETQYF. In DNA form, the CDR3 reads TGCGCCAGCAGCTTGGGGATAGCGGGAGGCCAAGAGACCCAGTACTTC.

This sequence joins TRBV21-1 and TRBJ1-5; TRBD1 reflects the table's D call only, with no check against the DNA. TRBV21-1 is flagged as a pseudogene. This CDR3 comprises 20 residues. CDR3 protein: CASSKERRQGAGRSNQPQHF. DNA of the CDR3: TGTGCCAGCAGCAAAGAACGGAGACAGGGGGCGGGTAGGAGCAATCAGCCCCAGCATTTT.

V usage is TRBV5-4 and J usage is TRBJ2-1; D gene unclear. CDR3 length equals 15 residues. The V and J ends lost 0 bases and 2 bases respectively, with 9 bases between them. CDR1 is SGHNT, CDR2 YYREEE, per germline (reference sequence). The CDR3 is CASSLGSGTYNEQFF. As DNA, the CDR3 is TGTGCCAGCAGCTTGGGCTCAGGCACCTACAATGAGCAGTTCTTC. Supplemented by reference TRBV5-4 and TRBJ2-1, the full variable domain reads ETGVTQSPTHLIKTRGQQVTLRCSSQSGHNTVSWYQQALGQGPQFIFQYYREEENGRGNFPPRFSGLQFPNYSSELNVNALELDDSALYLCASSLGSGTYNEQFFGPGTRLTVL.

The rearrangement uses TRBV19 and TRBJ1-1, with 7 positions matching TRBD1. The CDR3 length is 16 residues. In germline, CDR1 is LNHDA, CDR2 SQIVND (reference sequence). With V trimmed by 6 bases and J by 1 base, 11 bases remained unmatched. The CDR3 DNA reads TGTGCCAGTAGATCCCGACGGGACAGACCGAACACTGAAGCTTTCTTT. Translation gives CASRSRRDRPNTEAFF.

The rearrangement uses TRBV7-9 and TRBJ1-6; a possible D gene is TRBD1 (5 bases). This CDR3 has 17 residues. Per the germline V gene, CDR1 is SEHNR and CDR2 is FQNEAQ (reference sequence). The V gene lost 1 base and the J gene lost 10 bases, with 20 bases spanning the gap. The CDR3 spells CASSLGKGRLGDSPLHF. Written as DNA, the CDR3 is TGTGCCAGCAGCTTAGGCAAGGGGAGGCTCGGGGACTCACCCCTCCACTTT.

V is TRBV27 and J is TRBJ2-7; 7 bases align to TRBD1. Germline V gives CDR1 MNHEY, CDR2 SMNVEV (reference sequence). This CDR3 spans 14 amino acids. J lost 2 bases, V lost 6 bases, and 7 bases had no gene match. This CDR3 reads CASRVGTVTYEQYF. CDR3 nucleotides: TGTGCCAGCAGGGTAGGGACAGTAACCTACGAGCAGTACTTC.

The chain is built from TRBV7-8 and TRBJ2-1; 7 nucleotides align to TRBD2. The V gene end was trimmed by 0 bases and the J gene end by 5 bases; junction bases not matched to a gene: 4. The CDR3 is 15 residues long. Per the germline V gene, CDR1 is SGHVS and CDR2 is FQNEAQ. CDR3 bases: TGTGCCAGCAGCTTAGCCCGGGACTATCACAATGAGCAGTTCTTC. As protein: CASSLARDYHNEQFF.

This clone has only a few counts. The chain combines TRBV2 with TRBJ2-7; no firm D call. The germline V and J ends were trimmed by 7 bases and 4 bases, with 14 bases remaining between them. This CDR3 has 13 amino acids. The germline gives CDR1 SNHLY, CDR2 FYNNEI. CDR3 coding DNA: TGTGCCAGCACCGGAGTGGGTCGGTACGAGCAGTACTTC. It yields the protein CASTGVGRYEQYF.

The chain carries TRBV7-2 and TRBJ2-1; 14 nucleotides line up with TRBD2. Germline V CDR1 and CDR2: SGHTA, FQGNSA. The V segment lost 3 bases and the J segment 2 bases; nucleotides outside the gene matches: 6. This CDR3 has 18 residues. The CDR3 DNA reads as TGTGCCAGCAGCTTTGTGACTAGCGGGAGGGGGACCTACAATGAGCAGTTCTTC. This sequence encodes CASSFVTSGRGTYNEQFF.

V usage is TRBV19 and J usage is TRBJ2-4; tentatively, D is TRBD1 (6 bases). This CDR3 has 15 amino acids. In germline, CDR1 is LNHDA, CDR2 SQIVND (reference sequence). V lost 5 bases to trimming and J lost 0 bases, with 11 bases between them. As DNA, the CDR3 is TGTGCCAGTAGTCCACAGGGTTCAGCCAAAAACATTCAGTACTTC. Residues: CASSPQGSAKNIQYF.

V gene TRBV23-1 combines with J gene TRBJ2-2, with TRBD2 matching 11 bases. TRBV23-1 is an open reading frame whose function is uncertain. The CDR3 covers 21 residues. The J segment lost 6 bases and the V segment lost 6 bases, leaving 24 bases of the junction unmatched. The CDR3 nucleotides read TGCGCCAGCAGCTCTAACTATGAAACTAGCGGGAGAGGGGTGGTAGCCGGGGAGCTGTTTTTT. Its translation is CASSSNYETSGRGVVAGELFF.

V gene TRBV27 combines with J gene TRBJ2-7; 9 bases are shared with TRBD2. The length of the CDR3 is 15 residues. Germline CDR1 and CDR2: MNHEY and SMNVEV (reference sequence). The J segment lost 2 bases and the V segment lost 1 base, leaving 3 bases of the junction unmatched. CDR3 region: CASSLLAGETYEQYF. The CDR3 nucleotides read TGTGCCAGCAGTTTATTAGCGGGAGAGACCTACGAGCAGTACTTC.

V and J are TRBV18 and TRBJ2-7; D remains ambiguous. Germline values: CDR1 KGHSH, CDR2 LQKENI. The CDR3 extends over 13 amino acids. V dropped 2 bases and J dropped 2 bases, with 7 bases sitting between them. CDR3 in DNA: TGTGCCAGCTCACCAGACTGGCCCTACGAGCAGTACTTC. Residues: CASSPDWPYEQYF.

V gene TRBV18 combines with J gene TRBJ2-3; D is unresolved. V was clipped by 1 base and J by 4 bases, with 6 bases between them. This CDR3 contains 13 residues. CDR1 is KGHSH and CDR2 is LQKENI in the germline V gene. In DNA form, the CDR3 reads TGTGCCAGCTCACCACTGGCAGCAGATACGCAGTATTTT. It encodes CASSPLAADTQYF. The full variable domain, rest sourced from reference TRBV18 and TRBJ2-3, is NAGVMQNPRHLVRRRGQEARLRCSPMKGHSHVYWYRQLPEEGLKFMVYLQKENIIDESGMPKERFSAEFPKEGPSILRIQQVVRGDSAAYFCASSPLAADTQYFGPGTRLTVL.

The chain combines TRBV2 with TRBJ2-3; 8 nucleotides line up with TRBD1. The germline V gene encodes CDR1 SNHLY and CDR2 FYNNEI. The CDR3 extends over 15 amino acids. V gave up 7 bases and J gave up 4 bases; unmatched junction bases: 10. The DNA of the CDR3 is TGTGCCAGCACCCTTCAGGGGGCGTTGGCAGATACGCAGTATTTT. This codes for CASTLQGALADTQYF.

This chain uses TRBV5-1 with TRBJ1-2, with D tentatively TRBD1 (5 bases). Germline CDR1 is SGHRS and CDR2 is YFSETQ. V lost 7 bases, J lost 0 bases, and 19 bases lay in between. The CDR3 has 16 residues. CDR3 coding DNA: TGCGCCAGCGCCCCCTTCGACAGAAATACTAACTATGGCTACACCTTC. This encodes CASAPFDRNTNYGYTF.

This chain connects TRBV7-2 to TRBJ2-3; tentative D call: TRBD1 (5 bases). Per the germline V gene, CDR1 is SGHTA and CDR2 is FQGNSA. The CDR3 is 15 residues long. V was cut by 2 bases and J by 4 bases, with 13 bases left in between. As DNA, the CDR3 is TGTGCCAGCAGCTTAACACCCCAGGGCCCAGATACGCAGTATTTT. Residues: CASSLTPQGPDTQYF. Complete variable domain (other parts from reference TRBV7-2 and TRBJ2-3): GAGVSQSPSNKVTEKGKDVELRCDPISGHTALYWYRQSLGQGLEFLIYFQGNSAPDKSGLPSDRFSAERTGGSVSTLTIQRTQQEDSAVYLCASSLTPQGPDTQYFGPGTRLTVL.

The chain uses TRBV6-5 and TRBJ1-4; D unclear. The ends were cut back, 10 bases at V and 8 bases at J, with 17 bases in the middle. The CDR3 spans 13 residues. From germline, CDR1 is MNHEY and CDR2 SVGAGI. This CDR3 reads CATYGGRGEKLFF. The CDR3 region has the DNA TGTGCCACCTACGGAGGGAGAGGGGAAAAACTGTTTTTT.

This clone has just one count. This chain joins TRBV10-1 and TRBJ1-5; TRBD1 aligns across 9 bases. The V gene's germline CDR1 is WNHNN and CDR2 SYGVQD (reference sequence). Germline trimming cut 5 bases from V and 5 bases from J; bases unmatched to any gene: 10. The CDR3 is 16 amino acids. The CDR3 sequence: CASSSPGTGTYQPQHF. Here the CDR3 DNA reads TGCGCCAGCAGTTCCCCGGGGACAGGGACGTATCAGCCCCAGCATTTT.

This clone was picked up a small number of times. The chain is built from TRBV5-1 and TRBJ2-7; 7 nucleotides align to TRBD2. The ends lost 0 bases at V and 0 bases at J; junction bases unmatched: 0. The CDR3 totals 14 residues. The germline V gene encodes CDR1 SGHRS and CDR2 YFSETQ. CDR3 sequence (DNA): TGCGCCAGCAGCTTGGGGGACTACTCCTACGAGCAGTACTTC. Encoded protein: CASSLGDYSYEQYF.

This sequence joins TRBV7-9 and TRBJ2-7; 14 bases fit TRBD2. The trim removed 4 bases at V and 0 bases at J, leaving 2 bases unmatched. CDR1 and CDR2 from the germline V gene are SEHNR and FQNEAQ (reference sequence). The length of the CDR3 is 16 residues. CDR3 protein: CASSSGTSGSSYEQYF. The DNA of the CDR3 is TGTGCCAGCAGCTCCGGGACTAGCGGGAGCTCCTACGAGCAGTACTTC.